The clone carrying this TCR beta chain was seen only a few times. The data stem from a study of T cells in Graves' hyperthyroidism and ophthalmopathy. The source material, RNA transcripts, was used to amplify TCR beta CDR3 regions. HTBI primers drove first-round RT-PCR of the TCR CDR3. TCRdb re-derived calls from the multiplex PCR reads in MiXCR, one entry per CDR3 protein. The data hold 300,000 to 500,000 distinct CDR3 sequences, with about 14% observed a single time. Germline CDR1 is DFQATT and CDR2 is SNEGSKA (reference sequence). The V end was cut by 3 bases, the J end by 7 bases, with 16 bases between. The CDR3 contains 14 residues.

The chain combines TRBV20-1 with TRBJ2-1, with D perhaps TRBD1 or TRBD2 (5 bases each). The sequencing input was blood. This TCR came from a man aged 45 to 65 with Graves' ophthalmopathy. CDR3 amino acids: CSARRLAWGNEQFF. CDR3 DNA: TGCAGTGCTAGGAGGCTAGCCTGGGGGAATGAGCAGTTCTTC.